This T cell receptor (beta chain) is drawn from a study of regulatory T cells in long-lasting Graves disease. Broader study findings: It is possible that accuracy was reduced by the small size of the sample. Persistent disease was characterized by preferential usage of TRBV28, TRBJ1-2 and TRBJ2-5.

The V end was cut by 8 bases, the J end by 7 bases, with 15 bases between. The CDR3 extends over 12 amino acids. Germline-derived CDR1 and CDR2 are LGHDT and YNNKEL (reference sequence). This clonotype has ten or more counts. Its antigen is unidentified. CDR3 regions were amplified by Arm-PCR using iRepertoire HTBI primers to build TCR beta libraries. TCRdb re-called the multiplex PCR reads through MiXCR, storing one row per CDR3 protein. The sample consists of hundreds of thousands of distinct CDR3 sequences, over 15% of them appearing once. Time point in this sample: newly diagnosed GD, antithyroid drugs for less than 3 months. PBMCs were the source of the RNA used for TCR sequencing. Enrollment of patients was through an endocrinology department in Xi'an, China. EDTA tubes were used for drawing 8.5 to 9.5 milliliters of peripheral blood. The data were also submitted as part of a second study, on T cells in Graves' hyperthyroidism and ophthalmopathy.

This rearrangement joins TRBV3-1 to TRBJ2-7, with D perhaps TRBD1 (6 bases). The receptor's source is a man aged 35-49 years with Graves disease. The sample consisted of peripheral blood mononuclear cells (PBMCs), taken at new diagnosis, from a patient treated with antithyroid drugs. DNA of the CDR3: TGTGCCAGCGGGACACTTCCCGGGGAGCAGTACTTC. Translated, it gives CASGTLPGEQYF.